This TCR beta chain was profiled in a study of T cells in women clearing cervical HPV infection. At the level of the study: Blood came at first lesion visit for cases, post-clearance for controls. HLA type stays a possible confounder, typing being limited. The study, taken as a whole, reports: Richness differences could reflect unmeasured T-cell content per sample.

Details on this clone: Its target is not known. The read ends 3 residues before the CDR3 terminus; that terminus is restored from the germline J gene.

CDR1 is GTSNPN and CDR2 is SVGIG in the germline V gene (reference sequence). The length of the CDR3 is 15 residues. J gave up 5 bases and V 1 base, and 8 bases lay outside the gene matches. Genomic DNA, averaging approximately 1,100 ng per sample, yielded TCR beta CDR3 via immunoSEQ. Using immunoSEQ multiplex PCR, the repertoire was profiled, and TCRdb retains in-frame clones only, with some absent. This sample's table has tens of thousands of clones. The TCR comes from a woman between 18 and 69 years old with a cervical HPV16 infection that either progressed to CIN3+ or cleared (not recorded which). The chain couples TRBV30 to TRBJ1-2, with TRBD1 matching 9 bases. Material: blood buffy coat. The CDR3 loop reads CAWSAPGQGRYGYTF. CDR3 DNA (partial): TGTGCCTGGAGTGCCCCGGGACAGGGTAGATATGGC.